One and the same sample provided the 12 T cell receptor beta chains below, sequenced in a study of blood T cell repertoires in COVID-19. Some clones are missing from TCRdb's copy, which holds only in-frame ones; the method was immunoSEQ multiplex PCR. This sample has roughly 180,000 clones, with roughly 84% found just once. Sequenced: peripheral blood. Source of these receptors: a man older than 75 with COVID-19, enrolled during active disease.

The J gene is TRBJ1-3, the V gene TRBV2, with 8 bases aligning to TRBD1. CDR1 and CDR2 (germline): SNHLY, FYNNEI. The CDR3 covers 14 residues. V shed 6 bases, J shed 3 bases, and the junction held 4 bases outside the gene matches. CDR3 protein: CASSTGTGGNTIYF. For the CDR3, the DNA is TGTGCCAGCAGCACCGGGACAGGTGGAAACACCATATATTTT.

This clone was seen a handful of times. The chain links TRBV6-2 or TRBV6-3 to TRBJ1-2; D remains unclear. Germline V gene sequence: CDR1 MNHEY, CDR2 SVGEGT. The CDR3 contains 13 residues. Trimming stripped 5 bases from V and 4 bases from J, with 11 bases between. The CDR3 DNA sequence: TGTGCCAGCAGTGTACAAGAGGCCTATGGCTACACCTTC. Translated: CASSVQEAYGYTF.

Written as DNA, the CDR3 is TGCGCCAGCAGCGTAGGACAGGTTAACGGCGAGCAGTACTTC. Its protein product is CASSVGQVNGEQYF. V usage is TRBV5-1 and J usage is TRBJ2-7; TRBD1 aligns across 7 bases. There are 14 residues in the CDR3. CDR1 is SGHRS, CDR2 YFSETQ, per germline. V lost 4 bases, J lost 6 bases, and 10 bases stayed unmatched.

This clone has only one observation. The chain recombines TRBV11-2 with TRBJ1-5, with D possibly TRBD1 on 6 matching bases. CDR3 size: 14 residues. The V gene's germline CDR1 is SGHAT and CDR2 FQNNGV. The V and J ends lost 6 bases and 4 bases respectively, with 13 bases between them. CDR3 DNA sequence: TGTGCCAGCAGTCCTACAGGGAGTAATCAGCCCCAGCATTTT. The encoded protein is CASSPTGSNQPQHF.

The chain links TRBV11-1 to TRBJ1-1; TRBD1 matches 8 bases. CDR1 and CDR2 from the germline V gene are SGHAT and FQDESV (reference sequence). The CDR3 has 12 residues. Germline trimming cut 5 bases from V and 9 bases from J; bases unmatched to any gene: 5. This CDR3 reads CASSEDREKAFF. DNA of the CDR3: TGTGCCAGCAGCGAGGACAGGGAGAAAGCTTTCTTT.

This clone was counted a few times. V is TRBV7-2 and J is TRBJ2-7, with D perhaps TRBD1 (6 bases). Per the germline V gene, CDR1 is SGHTA and CDR2 is FQGNSA. CDR3 length equals 13 residues. The V end was cut by 3 bases, the J end by 7 bases, with 13 bases between. The CDR3 coding sequence is TGTGCCAGCAGCTTTGAACAGGGTAGGGAGCAGTACTTC. It specifies CASSFEQGREQYF.

The chain employs TRBV7-2 and TRBJ2-1; TRBD2 matches at 10 bases. V lost 5 bases to trimming and J lost 4 bases; unmatched junction nucleotides: 8. The CDR3 spans 16 residues. The germline CDR1 and CDR2 sequences are SGHTA and FQGNSA. The CDR3: CASSQPGTSVYNEQFF. The CDR3 DNA reads TGTGCCAGCAGCCAACCCGGGACTAGCGTATACAATGAGCAGTTCTTC. Complete variable domain (other parts from reference TRBV7-2 and TRBJ2-1): GAGVSQSPSNKVTEKGKDVELRCDPISGHTALYWYRQSLGQGLEFLIYFQGNSAPDKSGLPSDRFSAERTGGSVSTLTIQRTQQEDSAVYLCASSQPGTSVYNEQFFGPGTRLTVL.

This clone has a single count. Other DNA variants within this sample encode the same CDR3. The rearrangement uses TRBV7-3 and TRBJ1-1; TRBD1 agrees at 7 bases. The germline gives CDR1 SGHTA, CDR2 FQGTGA. With V trimmed by 5 bases and J by 1 base, 1 base remained unmatched. CDR3 length equals 13 residues. In DNA form, the CDR3 reads TGTGCCAGCAGCAGACAGGGGAACACTGAAGCTTTCTTT. Protein: CASSRQGNTEAFF.

The chain couples TRBV10-3 to TRBJ1-2; a weak D match, TRBD1 (6 bases). Germline values: CDR1 ENHRY, CDR2 SYGVKD. V was cut by 3 bases and J by 3 bases, with 17 bases left in between. This CDR3 region has 16 residues. The CDR3 coding sequence is TGTGCCATCAGTGATTCGGTGGGGGGGCGCGACTATGGCTACACCTTC. It yields the protein CAISDSVGGRDYGYTF.

This clone was seen only a few times. The CDR3 DNA sequence: TGTGCCAGCAGCCAAGGGACAGGGTGGACCGGGGAGCTGTTTTTT. Protein product: CASSQGTGWTGELFF. The rearrangement uses TRBV14 and TRBJ2-2; 8 nucleotides match TRBD1. The CDR3 contains 15 residues. Germline CDR1 and CDR2: SGHDN and FVKESK. Trimming removed 1 base from V and 5 bases from J; junction bases left unmatched: 3.

V is TRBV18 and J is TRBJ1-3, with a weak D call TRBD1 (5 bases). V lost 3 bases and J lost 11, with 14 bases in between. Germline-derived CDR1 and CDR2 are KGHSH and LQKENI. This CDR3 contains 13 residues. The CDR3 nucleotides are TGTGCCAGCTCACCCAGGGAGGACCCCGCCATATATTTT. Protein: CASSPREDPAIYF. The whole variable domain, remainder taken from reference TRBV18 and TRBJ1-3, is NAGVMQNPRHLVRRRGQEARLRCSPMKGHSHVYWYRQLPEEGLKFMVYLQKENIIDESGMPKERFSAEFPKEGPSILRIQQVVRGDSAAYFCASSPREDPAIYFGEGSWLTVV.

This clone was observed a single time. The chain uses TRBV5-1 and TRBJ1-4; D is unresolved. Deletions cut 0 bases from V and 0 bases from J, with 12 bases between. The CDR3 consists of 17 residues. Germline V gene lookup returns CDR1 SGHRS and CDR2 YFSETQ. The CDR3: CASSLGPGFATNEKLFF. For the CDR3, the DNA is TGCGCCAGCAGCTTGGGTCCCGGGTTCGCAACTAATGAAAAACTGTTTTTT.